The subject of this entry is one T cell receptor beta chain. The specificity of this receptor is unknown. One base away there is no much larger clone; base qualities are not given. Donors formed part of the validation cohort, which comprised some 120 subjects and was distinct from the first cohort of 666 subjects. The sample comes from a study of cytomegalovirus exposure and HLA in healthy donors (dated by TCRdb to the late 2010s). Some background on the complete study: According to a later analysis, one platform produced both the roughly 120 validation repertoires and the 670 or so repertoires of the first cohort. The study aimed to test whether cataloging public T cell receptors could reveal signatures of past pathogen exposure. A separate validation cohort of about 110 different subjects was used in addition to the roughly 670-subject first cohort. To predict cytomegalovirus infection status, the study brought together high-throughput TCR immunosequencing, statistical association of individual TCRs with disease status, and machine learning.

The V end gives up 3 bases and the J end 6 bases, leaving 11 bases in the junction not matched to a gene. In the germline V gene, CDR1 corresponds to SGDLS and CDR2 to YYNGEE. Spanning cysteine to phenylalanine, the CDR3 consists of 15 amino acids. Only the CDR3 DNA is retained, 45 bases long and in frame from the first base. Results and caveats for the whole study, not just this receptor: A later analysis had no HLA typing for the validation cohort, so co-occurrence there was scored across all 110 or so repertoires. In a later analysis, TCRs clustered in the first cohort were found to also tend to co-occur in the roughly 120 validation repertoires, with approximately 95% of cluster scores above 0. A few of the identified cytomegalovirus-associated TCR beta chains were confirmed in vitro to be specific for cytomegalovirus antigens. The study gave a list of about 150 TCR beta chains associated with cytomegalovirus. Across donors, most TCR sequences were observed very rarely, whereas some public TCRs were present in many individuals. The classifier was reported to diagnose cytomegalovirus status with high specificity and sensitivity in both the original and validation cohorts. The authors suggested that the approach could potentially be generalized to other disease states and immunological phenotypes.

Libraries were constructed by the immunoSEQ multiplex PCR assay. Regarding the original processing steps: A statistical classification framework was built to diagnose cytomegalovirus status from the catalog of TCR beta chain sequences. TCRdb obtained this table from immuneACCESS and retained in-frame rearrangements with V and J assigned. These tables miss some clones; where compared with another copy, unresolved V genes account for less than half of the shortfall, and the remainder is unexplained. V, J and clone size are those of that table, while D and trimming were read from the DNA. The sample table holds 150,000 or so clones, of which roughly 89% were seen once. The top ten hold roughly 1.2% of the sample.

The V and J segments used are TRBV9 and TRBJ2-7; 8 middle bases align to TRBD1. Sequencing was done on a sample of PBMCs. This clonotype originated in a woman under 30 in good health and CMV-seronegative. The CDR3: CASSGGGTGPLEQYF. The DNA sequence is given as TGTGCCAGCAGCGGAGGGGGGACAGGCCCTCTCGAGCAGTACTTC.